The entry below gives a single TCR beta chain sequence along with its context. These data originate in a study of blood T cell repertoires in COVID-19. Cohort 3 donors were reported recovered after two negative PCRs, clearance, or symptom resolution. Data came from immunoSEQ multiplex PCR; TCRdb stores just in-frame clones and leaves some out. The sample contains approximately 210,000 clones, 82% of which appear only once. Material: PBMCs or T cells enriched from blood (not recorded which). The clonotype was recovered from a man in his forties who had recovered from COVID-19.

The CDR3 DNA sequence: TGTGCCAGCAGTGCGGTAGGGGACACTGAAGCTTTCTTT. Protein sequence: CASSAVGDTEAFF. This chain connects TRBV2 to TRBJ1-1; D possibly corresponds to TRBD1 (5 bases). V was cut by 4 bases and J by 3 bases, with 9 bases left in between. The germline V gene has CDR1 SNHLY and CDR2 FYNNEI. This CDR3 comprises 13 residues.